Listed below are T cell receptor beta chains from one sample, sequenced in a study of tumor and adjacent non-tumor tissue in lung cancer. One entry per CDR3 protein, called by TCRdb with MiXCR from the multiplex PCR reads. The repertoire consists of 60,000 to 90,000 distinct CDR3 sequences, with around four fifths occurring once and the leading ten covering roughly 12%. Sequenced input: lung tumor tissue. Every receptor here comes from a woman between 45 and 60 years old with non-small cell lung cancer. The CDR3 runs from the conserved cysteine through the conserved F or W. A D gene is named only where the DNA matches it firmly. Some rows mark clone size as missing; the rest say once, few, many or name a class of expanded clone.

clone_size	j_call	d_call	v_call	cdr3_aa	cdr3_nt
NA	TRBJ2-2	NA	TRBV20-1	CNATGYTGELFF	TGCAATGCTACGGGATACACCGGGGAGCTGTTTTTT
NA	TRBJ2-2	TRBD1	TRBV12-3/TRBV12-4	CASRWTGEHQELFF	TGCGCCAGCAGGTGGACAGGGGAGCACCAGGAGCTGTTTTTT
NA	TRBJ2-7	TRBD2	TRBV12-3/TRBV12-4	CASNHSLGLTGGGYEQYF	TGTGCCAGCAATCACTCCCTCGGACTAACGGGAGGTGGCTACGAGCAGTACTTC
NA	TRBJ2-1	TRBD2	TRBV4-1	CASSQVTSARRNEQLF	TGCGCCAGCAGCCAAGTGACTAGCGCGAGAAGAAATGAGCAGCTCTTC
NA	TRBJ2-1	NA	TRBV29-1	CSVDQSDEQFF	TGCAGCGTCGACCAAAGCGATGAGCAGTTCTTC
NA	TRBJ2-3	NA	TRBV5-4	CTSSLVRSTDTQYF	TGTACCAGCAGCTTAGTCCGAAGCACAGATACGCAGTATTTT
many	TRBJ2-5	TRBD2	TRBV20-1	CSASEAGEETQYF	TGCAGTGCCTCGGAGGCGGGAGAAGAGACCCAGTACTTC
NA	TRBJ2-1	NA	TRBV5-5	CASSSSDQSPIGGEQFF	TGTGCCAGCAGCTCGTCTGACCAGTCCCCCATTGGGGGGGAGCAGTTCTTC
NA	TRBJ2-1	TRBD2	TRBV29-1	CSAKKREGGERFF	TGCAGCGCCAAGAAGCGGGAGGGAGGTGAGCGATTTTTC
NA	TRBJ2-1	TRBD2	TRBV7-3	CAGSSSGSSSNEQFF	TGTGCCGGCAGCTCTAGCGGGAGTTCGTCCAATGAGCAGTTCTTC
NA	TRBJ1-5	NA	TRBV4-1	CASCQDGQQPQHF	TGCGCCAGTTGCCAAGATGGTCAACAGCCCCAGCATTTT
NA	TRBJ2-7	NA	TRBV24-1	CATSDKDREIGEQYF	TGCGCCACCAGTGATAAGGATCGGGAGATTGGCGAGCAGTACTTC
NA	TRBJ1-1	NA	TRBV12-3/TRBV12-4	CANSWQWTEVSF	TGTGCCAACAGTTGGCAGTGGACTGAAGTTTCCTTT
few	TRBJ2-2	NA	TRBV11-3	CPSSWGSQTTGELFF	TGTCCCAGCAGCTGGGGGAGTCAGACCACCGGGGAGCTGTTTTTT
NA	TRBJ2-2	NA	TRBV6-1	CASRLVANTGELFF	TGTGCCAGCAGGCTAGTGGCGAACACCGGGGAGCTGTTTTTT
NA	TRBJ2-2	TRBD2	TRBV5-6	CASSLLLAGGPTNIGELFF	TGTGCCAGCAGCTTGTTGCTAGCGGGAGGACCAACGAACATCGGGGAGCTGTTCTTT
NA	TRBJ2-2	NA	TRBV5-1	CAISLQCGSTGELFF	TGCGCCATCAGCCTTCAATGCGGGTCCACCGGGGAGCTGTTTTTT
NA	TRBJ1-4	TRBD1	TRBV12-3/TRBV12-4	CVSRSATGSGEKLFF	TGTGTCAGCAGATCCGCGACAGGGAGTGGCGAAAAACTGTTTTTT
NA	TRBJ1-5	NA	TRBV6-1	CASTSVVFQPQHF	TGTGCCAGCACTTCAGTTGTCTTTCAGCCCCAGCATTTT
NA	TRBJ1-2	NA	TRBV12-3/TRBV12-4	CVSKVDNNYGYTF	TGTGTCAGCAAAGTGGACAATAACTATGGCTACACCTTC
NA	TRBJ1-5	NA	TRBV11-2	CASSLESCGARHF	TGTGCCAGCAGCTTAGAGTCATGTGGAGCCCGGCATTTT
NA	TRBJ2-7	NA	TRBV29-1	CSVSRDDEQYF	TGCAGCGTCTCCCGGGACGACGAGCAGTATTTC
NA	TRBJ1-2	NA	TRBV4-2	CVSSHQPYGYTF	TGTGTCAGCAGCCATCAGCCCTATGGCTACACCTTC
NA	TRBJ2-2	NA	TRBV6-1	CASWRDRLTGELFF	TGTGCCAGCTGGCGGGACCGACTGACCGGGGAGCTGTTTTTT
NA	TRBJ2-3	TRBD1	TRBV6-1	CASSGTGGCDTQYF	TGTGCCAGCAGTGGCACAGGGGGATGTGATACGCAGTATTTT
NA	TRBJ2-5	NA	TRBV12-3/TRBV12-4	CASTQNSGHPQETQYF	TGTGCCAGTACTCAGAACTCGGGACACCCACAGGAGACCCAGTACTTC
many	TRBJ2-7	NA	TRBV10-2	CASSGELFSYEQYF	TGCGCCAGCAGTGGGGAGCTTTTCTCCTACGAGCAGTACTTC
NA	TRBJ2-7	NA	TRBV5-5	CASILERGGHYEQYF	TGTGCCAGCATCTTGGAACGAGGGGGACACTACGAGCAATACTTC
few	TRBJ2-2	NA	TRBV2	CASIAVGDTGELFF	TGTGCCAGCATTGCAGTGGGGGACACCGGGGAGCTGTTTTTT
NA	TRBJ1-2	NA	TRBV9	CASSVVLGDGYTF	TGTGCCAGCAGTGTAGTACTGGGTGATGGCTACACCTTC
many	TRBJ2-7	NA	TRBV28	CASEEDSPGYEQYF	TGTGCCAGCGAGGAGGACTCGCCCGGCTACGAGCAGTACTTC
NA	TRBJ1-1	TRBD1	TRBV29-1	CSVEGVQGAVNEAFF	TGCAGCGTTGAAGGAGTCCAGGGGGCGGTTAATGAAGCTTTCTTT
NA	TRBJ2-3	TRBD2	TRBV10-3	CAITGTSGLDAQYF	TGTGCCATCACAGGGACTAGCGGGTTAGATGCGCAGTATTTC
NA	TRBJ2-2	NA	TRBV6-5	CASRELATLSTGELFF	TGTGCCAGCAGGGAACTGGCGACCCTTTCCACCGGGGAGCTGTTTTTT
NA	TRBJ2-7	TRBD2	TRBV4-1	CANSQDRGGYDQYF	TGCGCCAACAGCCAAGATCGGGGGGGCTACGACCAGTACTTC
NA	TRBJ1-1	NA	TRBV28	CASGSVMEGNTEAFF	TGTGCCAGCGGTTCCGTTATGGAAGGGAACACTGAAGCTTTCTTT
many	TRBJ2-1	TRBD2	TRBV6-4	CASSDSLAGDEQFF	TGTGCCAGCAGTGACTCACTAGCGGGAGATGAGCAGTTCTTC
few	TRBJ2-1	TRBD2	TRBV12-5	CASGSTLAGGNEQFF	TGTGCTAGTGGTTCGACGCTAGCGGGAGGTAATGAACAGTTCTTC
NA	TRBJ2-1	NA	TRBV4-1	CASSQPRGIGTYNEQFF	TGCGCCAGCAGTCAACCTAGAGGGATTGGCACCTACAATGAGCAGTTCTTT
NA	TRBJ2-7	NA	TRBV6-5	CASFSRAYERYF	TGTGCCAGTTTCTCCCGGGCCTACGAACGGTACTTC
few	TRBJ2-2	NA	TRBV28	CASSRRMDGVTGELFF	TGTGCCAGCAGTCGGAGAATGGACGGAGTCACCGGGGAGCTGTTTTTT
NA	TRBJ2-7	NA	TRBV7-2	CASSVGVTGAHEQYF	TGTGCCAGTAGCGTGGGAGTAACGGGAGCCCACGAGCAGTACTTC
NA	TRBJ2-2	NA	TRBV6-1	CASSDQDTHIRELFF	TGTGCCAGCAGTGATCAGGACACCCACATCAGGGAGTTGTTTTTT
NA	TRBJ2-7	TRBD2	TRBV5-1	CTSSLIERESAEQYF	TGCACCAGCAGCTTGATCGAGCGGGAGTCGGCCGAGCAGTACTTC
NA	TRBJ1-2	NA	TRBV30	CDWSPTEVSYGYTF	TGTGACTGGAGTCCAACGGAGGTTTCCTACGGCTACACCTTC
NA	TRBJ1-1	NA	TRBV20-1	CSASWGRVNTEALF	TGCAGTGCCAGTTGGGGCAGGGTGAACACTGAAGCTCTCTTT
NA	TRBJ2-1	TRBD2	TRBV11-2	CDSSLEAGRHNEQFF	TGTGACAGCAGCTTAGAAGCGGGAAGGCACAATGAGCAGTTCTTC
NA	TRBJ2-3	TRBD2	TRBV28	CASSLSSGGSTDMHYF	TGTGCCAGCAGTTTATCTAGCGGGGGGAGCACAGATATGCACTATTTT
NA	TRBJ2-2	TRBD2	TRBV30	CAWSRLAGVVTGELSF	TGTGCCTGGAGTCGCCTAGCGGGAGTCGTCACCGGGGAGCTGTCTTTT
NA	TRBJ2-1	NA	TRBV4-1	CASGTIGEQFF	TGCGCCAGCGGGACCATAGGAGAACAGTTCTTC
NA	TRBJ1-2	TRBD1	TRBV4-1	CASSQPRTGEDVYGYTF	TGCGCCAGCAGCCAACCCAGGACAGGCGAGGACGTCTATGGCTACACCTTC
NA	TRBJ2-2	NA	TRBV20-1	CSARLTGDTGELFF	TGCAGTGCTAGACTAACTGGAGACACCGGGGAGCTGTTTTTT
NA	TRBJ2-2	NA	TRBV6-5	CAISYLRQPNTGELFF	TGTGCCATCAGTTATCTGAGACAACCGAACACCGGGGAGCTGTTTTTT
once	TRBJ2-5	TRBD2	TRBV6-1	CARETAGKYQETQYF	TGTGCCAGAGAAACAGCGGGGAAGTACCAAGAGACCCAGTACTTC
NA	TRBJ2-7	TRBD1	TRBV6-1	CARSEEEDRAYEQYF	TGTGCCAGGAGTGAAGAAGAGGACAGGGCATACGAGCAGTACTTC
many	TRBJ2-3	TRBD2	TRBV20-1	CSARSLAGASTDTQYF	TGCAGTGCTAGGTCCCTAGCGGGAGCTAGCACAGATACGCAGTATTTT
NA	TRBJ2-1	NA	TRBV5-4	CASSLGTNSNKQFF	TGTGCCAGCAGCTTGGGGACCAACTCCAATAAGCAATTCTTC
NA	TRBJ2-2	TRBD1	TRBV12-3/TRBV12-4	CTSSPGQGVDTGGLFF	TGTACCAGCAGTCCGGGACAGGGGGTAGACACCGGGGGACTGTTTTTT
NA	TRBJ2-1	TRBD2	TRBV6-5	CANTSSGLLYNEQFF	TGCGCCAACACCTCCTCGGGACTACTCTACAATGAACAGTTCTTC